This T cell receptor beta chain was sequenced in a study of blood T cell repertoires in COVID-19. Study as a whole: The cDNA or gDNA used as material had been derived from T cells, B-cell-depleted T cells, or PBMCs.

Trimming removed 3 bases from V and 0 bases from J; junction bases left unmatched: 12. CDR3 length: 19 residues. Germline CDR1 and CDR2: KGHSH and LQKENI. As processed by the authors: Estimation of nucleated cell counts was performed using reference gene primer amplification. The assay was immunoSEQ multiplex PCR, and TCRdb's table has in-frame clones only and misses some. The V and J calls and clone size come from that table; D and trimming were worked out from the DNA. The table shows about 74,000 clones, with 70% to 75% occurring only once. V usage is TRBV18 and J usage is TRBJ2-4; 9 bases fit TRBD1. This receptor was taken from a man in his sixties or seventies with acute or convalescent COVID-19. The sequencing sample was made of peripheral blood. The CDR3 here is CASSPPGQGHRLAKNIQYF. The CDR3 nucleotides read TGTGCCAGCTCACCCCCGGGACAGGGACACCGCCTAGCCAAAAACATTCAGTACTTC. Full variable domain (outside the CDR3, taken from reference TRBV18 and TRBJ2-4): NAGVMQNPRHLVRRRGQEARLRCSPMKGHSHVYWYRQLPEEGLKFMVYLQKENIIDESGMPKERFSAEFPKEGPSILRIQQVVRGDSAAYFCASSPPGQGHRLAKNIQYFGAGTRLSVL.